What follows is one TCR beta chain and its context. This record comes from a study of shared clonotypes between healthy human individuals. Investigators spread the genomic DNA of each subset evenly over several immunoSEQ plates. Measured with immunoSEQ multiplex PCR; TCRdb has only the in-frame clones, and not every one. The repertoire has more than 550,000 clones, around 91% of them found once; the top ten carry 34%. Germline V gives CDR1 SEHNR, CDR2 FQNEAQ (reference sequence). Trimming left V 5 bases short and J 11 bases short, with 21 bases between. The CDR3 is 14 residues long. Specimen: memory CD8+ T cells from PBMCs. As for subset: CD45RO+ cells pooled with CCR7-negative TemRA cells. The chain combines TRBV7-9 with TRBJ1-1, with no clear D. This receptor was obtained from a young man in good health. Some clones in this sample may be carry-over from other donors' samples. CDR3 bases: TGTGCCAGCAGCCCGAGGAAGAGCGACCTTGAGGCTTTCTTT. This sequence encodes CASSPRKSDLEAFF.